This T cell receptor (beta chain) was recorded in a study of blood T cell repertoires in COVID-19. There are 16 residues in the CDR3. Germline V lookup: CDR1 MNHEY, CDR2 SVGAGI. V lost 2 bases, J lost 9 bases, and 11 bases stayed unmatched. TCRdb's table, derived via immunoSEQ multiplex PCR, lists solely in-frame clones and lacks some. The data contain 250,000 or so clones, approximately 90% of them singletons. The rearrangement uses TRBV6-5 and TRBJ1-5, with TRBD1 matching over 9 bases. This TCR came from a woman aged 40 to 50 who had recovered from COVID-19. Sample: peripheral blood. The CDR3 bases are TGTGCCAGCAGTTACGACCGCGGACAGGGGAGGTTGCCCCAGCATTTT. This codes for CASSYDRGQGRLPQHF.